These 24 T cell receptor beta chains were sequenced from one sample in a study of blood T cells in healthy people across ages. A second PCR of about 6 to 12 cycles used a sample-barcoded 5' primer and a J-beta primer mix. MiXCR was run by TCRdb on the 5' RACE reads, yielding one entry per CDR3 protein. Here the sample spans some 1.8 million distinct CDR3 sequences, approximately 40% being singletons. The sample taken for sequencing was blood. Receptors originate from a human donor in good health.

This chain connects TRBV6-5 to TRBJ1-3; D is uncertain. The germline V and J ends were trimmed by 6 bases and 0 bases, with 12 bases remaining between them. The CDR3 sequence is 15 residues long. Germline V lookup: CDR1 MNHEY, CDR2 SVGAGI. CDR3 nucleotides: TGTGCCAGCAGAACGACTCCCGACTCTGGAAACACCATATATTTT. Translation: CASRTTPDSGNTIYF.

This chain uses TRBV7-9 with TRBJ1-4; D unclear. Germline CDR1 and CDR2: SEHNR and FQNEAQ (reference sequence). The length of the CDR3 is 14 residues. Trimming removed 5 bases at V and 4 bases at J, with 11 bases between. Written as DNA, the CDR3 is TGTGCCAGCAGCACGGGAGGGAATAATGAAAAACTGTTTTTT. Translated: CASSTGGNNEKLFF.

This chain uses TRBV28 with TRBJ1-2; 9 bases align to TRBD1. Germline CDR1 MDHEN, CDR2 SYDVKM. The CDR3 contains 15 residues. V trimming: 8 bases; J trimming: 5 bases; junction bases outside the gene matches: 12. As DNA, the CDR3 is TGTGCCAGCCACGTACCGGGACAGGGTGGTTATGGCTACACCTTC. Translation: CASHVPGQGGYGYTF.

This sequence joins TRBV4-1 and TRBJ2-3; no definite D call. Between the trimmed V and J ends, which lost 3 bases and 4 bases, there was a span of 11 bases. The CDR3 has 14 amino acids. From germline, CDR1 is MGHRA and CDR2 YSYEKL. The CDR3 is CASSQVHRSDTQYF. The CDR3 DNA sequence: TGCGCCAGCAGCCAGGTCCACAGATCAGATACGCAGTATTTT.

This clonotype was seen more than once but under ten times. The rearrangement joins TRBV20-1 to TRBJ1-5, with D tentatively TRBD1 (5 bases). V shed 1 base and J shed 1 base, with 11 bases lying between them. CDR1 and CDR2 (germline): DFQATT, SNEGSKA (reference sequence). This CDR3 region has 15 residues. In DNA form, the CDR3 reads TGCAGTGCTAGAGCGGGGGTTTGGAGCAATCAGCCCCAGCATTTT. Amino acids: CSARAGVWSNQPQHF.

The chain links TRBV7-2 to TRBJ2-7; D gene uncertain. Germline V CDR1 and CDR2: SGHTA, FQGNSA. This CDR3 has 14 amino acids. The V end was cut by 2 bases, the J end by 4 bases, with 12 bases between. Here the CDR3 reads CASSLRQNPYEQYF. CDR3 DNA: TGTGCCAGCAGCTTACGGCAGAATCCATACGAGCAGTACTTC.

This clonotype was detected only a few times. The chain combines TRBV5-5 with TRBJ1-2, with 7 nucleotides matching TRBD1. The germline gives CDR1 SGHKS, CDR2 YYEKEE (reference sequence). Trimming cost V 3 bases and J 4 bases; bases outside gene matches: 6. This CDR3 comprises 14 residues. Here the CDR3 reads CASSSTGSSYGYTF. CDR3 nucleotide sequence: TGTGCCAGCAGCTCGACAGGGAGTAGCTATGGCTACACCTTC.

This clonotype was recorded many times. The CDR3 nucleotides read TGTGCCAGCAGAGATAGCGGGGACGTAGAGACCCAGTACTTC. This translates into CASRDSGDVETQYF. The rearrangement links TRBV7-9 to TRBJ2-5; TRBD2 aligns across 8 bases. The CDR3 runs 14 residues. Germline CDR1 reads SEHNR; CDR2 reads FQNEAQ (reference sequence). J was trimmed by 4 bases and V by 6 bases; bases with no gene match: 7. Full variable domain (remainder filled in from reference TRBV7-9 and TRBJ2-5): DTGVSQNPRHKITKRGQNVTFRCDPISEHNRLYWYRQTLGQGPEFLTYFQNEAQLEKSRLLSDRFSAERPKGSFSTLEIQRTEQGDSAMYLCASRDSGDVETQYFGPGTRLLVL.

This rearrangement joins TRBV10-3 to TRBJ1-6; D unresolved. Looked up from germline, CDR1 is ENHRY and CDR2 is SYGVKD. This CDR3 region has 13 residues. Between the trimmed V and J ends, which lost 6 bases and 8 bases, there was a span of 11 bases. The CDR3: CAIRKQPDSPLHF. The CDR3 bases are TGTGCCATCAGAAAGCAGCCAGATTCACCCCTCCACTTT.

In this sample, this clonotype turned up a few times. The V call is TRBV6-2 or TRBV6-3, the J call TRBJ2-5; perhaps D is TRBD1 or TRBD2 (5 bases each). The CDR3 consists of 14 residues. The V end was cut by 6 bases, the J end by 3 bases, with 14 bases between. The V gene's germline CDR1 is MNHEY and CDR2 SVGEGT. The CDR3 here is CASRLRGEKETQYF. The CDR3 region has the DNA TGTGCCAGCAGATTGAGGGGAGAAAAAGAGACCCAGTACTTC.

In this sample, this clonotype turned up a few times. The J gene is TRBJ1-4, the V gene TRBV4-1; unclear D gene. Germline lookup yields CDR1 MGHRA and CDR2 YSYEKL. The V end lost 6 bases, the J end lost 0 bases, and 11 bases lay between the germline ends. The CDR3 extends over 15 amino acids. CDR3 coding DNA: TGCGCCAGCAGACGAGATGTAGCAACTAATGAAAAACTGTTTTTT. Translated: CASRRDVATNEKLFF.

This clonotype was detected a few times. The chain employs TRBV7-2 and TRBJ2-5; D perhaps matches TRBD2 (6 bases). The germline V and J ends were trimmed by 7 bases and 2 bases, with 23 bases remaining between them. Germline loops: CDR1 SGHTA, CDR2 FQGNSA. The CDR3 contains 17 residues. The CDR3 coding sequence is TGTGCCAGCACCCCTCACTCGGCAGGCCGGGGGCAAGAGACCCAGTACTTC. It is translated as CASTPHSAGRGQETQYF.

This clonotype occurred a few times. The chain joins TRBV20-1 to TRBJ1-2; no clear D gene. The germline V gene encodes CDR1 DFQATT and CDR2 SNEGSKA (reference sequence). This CDR3 has 13 residues. The germline V and J ends were trimmed by 0 bases and 9 bases, with 14 bases remaining between them. The CDR3 DNA reads TGCAGTGCTAGAGATCGAGTATGGCAAAGCTACACCTTC. It encodes CSARDRVWQSYTF.

This clonotype was observed many times. The gene calls are TRBV25-1 and TRBJ2-1; 15 bases agree with TRBD2. Per germline, CDR1 MGHDK and CDR2 SYGVNS. V shed 11 bases and J 5 bases; nucleotides not matched to a gene: 10. The CDR3 covers 16 residues. This CDR3 is CASGTSGGPGHNEQFF. The CDR3 DNA reads as TGTGCCTCCGGGACTAGCGGGGGGCCGGGTCACAATGAGCAGTTCTTC.

Written as DNA, the CDR3 is TGCGCCAGCAGCTCGGAGAGAAATACGCAGTATTTT. It translates to CASSSERNTQYF. The chain is built from TRBV5-1 and TRBJ2-3; D remains unclear. The CDR3 totals 12 residues. The germline V and J ends were trimmed by 3 bases and 7 bases, with 9 bases remaining between them. CDR1 and CDR2 from the germline V gene are SGHRS and YFSETQ.

The rearrangement joins TRBV20-1 to TRBJ2-5; tentative D call: TRBD1 (8 bases). Germline lookup yields CDR1 DFQATT and CDR2 SNEGSKA (reference sequence). The length of the CDR3 is 13 residues. The CDR3 reads CSLTGGGEETQYF. The DNA for the CDR3 is TGCAGCCTAACAGGGGGGGGTGAAGAGACCCAGTACTTC.

This chain connects TRBV20-1 to TRBJ1-1; no reliable D call. This CDR3 spans 15 amino acids. V was clipped by 0 bases and J by 1 base, with 12 bases between them. Looked up from germline, CDR1 is DFQATT and CDR2 is SNEGSKA (reference sequence). CDR3 nucleotide sequence: TGCAGTGCTAGAGATCATTGGCCCAAGAACACTGAAGCTTTCTTT. It is translated as CSARDHWPKNTEAFF.

This clonotype was observed a handful of times. V is TRBV5-1 and J is TRBJ1-1; no reliable D call. Germline V gene lookup returns CDR1 SGHRS and CDR2 YFSETQ. V gave up 3 bases and J gave up 8 bases, with 14 bases separating them. The CDR3 runs to 13 residues. This CDR3 is CASSWTHGAEAFF. CDR3 bases: TGCGCCAGCAGCTGGACCCACGGAGCAGAAGCTTTCTTT. The variable domain in full, completed from reference TRBV5-1 and TRBJ1-1, reads KAGVTQTPRYLIKTRGQQVTLSCSPISGHRSVSWYQQTPGQGLQFLFEYFSETQRNKGNFPGRFSGRQFSNSRSEMNVSTLELGDSALYLCASSWTHGAEAFFGQGTRLTVV.

Details on this clonotype: At one boundary the junction diverges from the germline segment, which might be a read error. This chain joins TRBV24-1 and TRBJ2-1; 7 nucleotides align to TRBD1. This CDR3 comprises 14 residues. Germline loops: CDR1 KGHDR, CDR2 SFDVKD. The CDR3 region has the DNA TGTGCCCCCAGGGACAGCGGCTCCTACAATGAGCAGTTCTTC. Translated, it gives CAPRDSGSYNEQFF.

This clonotype was picked up a small number of times. The gene calls are TRBV20-1 and TRBJ1-2; the D is unclear. Between the trimmed V and J ends, which lost 0 bases and 2 bases, there was a span of 7 bases. The CDR3 loop spans 13 amino acids. Germline V gene sequence: CDR1 DFQATT, CDR2 SNEGSKA (reference sequence). The CDR3 loop reads CSARDAENYGYTF. For the CDR3, the DNA is TGCAGTGCTAGAGATGCCGAGAACTATGGCTACACCTTC.

This clonotype occurred many times. This sequence joins TRBV7-7 and TRBJ2-5; perhaps D is TRBD1 or TRBD2 (5 bases each). V shed 3 bases and J shed 1 base, with 12 bases lying between them. Germline values: CDR1 SSHAT, CDR2 FNYEAQ (reference sequence). This CDR3 has 15 residues. The CDR3 coding sequence is TGTGCCAGCAGCTTGGACGTGGGACGCCAAGAGACCCAGTACTTC. It encodes CASSLDVGRQETQYF.

The chain is built from TRBV20-1 and TRBJ2-7; D not resolved. Germline-derived CDR1 and CDR2 are DFQATT and SNEGSKA (reference sequence). V shed 4 bases and J shed 1 base, with 14 bases lying between them. This CDR3 is 14 amino acids long. The DNA of the CDR3 is TGCAGTGCTACCCGACCGTATATATCCTACGAGCAGTACTTC. This codes for CSATRPYISYEQYF.

This clonotype was recorded a few times. This sequence joins TRBV2 and TRBJ2-5; D is undetermined. Germline V lookup: CDR1 SNHLY, CDR2 FYNNEI. V lost 3 bases and J 5 bases, leaving 10 bases between the germline ends. The CDR3 is 13 residues long. The CDR3 region is CASSDSGLETQYF. The CDR3 DNA reads as TGTGCCAGCAGTGATTCCGGCTTGGAGACCCAGTACTTC.

This clonotype was counted between two and nine times. The chain has TRBV12-3 or TRBV12-4 and TRBJ1-1; D is uncertain. The germline V and J ends were trimmed by 3 bases and 7 bases, with 9 bases remaining between them. The length of the CDR3 is 12 residues. CDR3 sequence reads: CASSFEWGEAFF. As DNA, the CDR3 is TGTGCCAGCAGTTTCGAGTGGGGTGAAGCTTTCTTT.